One and the same sample provided the 9 T cell receptor beta chains below, sequenced in a study of blood T cell repertoires in COVID-19. This table comes from immunoSEQ multiplex PCR, and its TCRdb copy is limited to in-frame clones, with some not included. The table has about 250,000 clones, roughly 82% seen once. The material sequenced was peripheral blood. These receptors were collected from an elderly woman with COVID-19, enrolled during active disease.

The chain recombines TRBV6-5 with TRBJ2-1, with a tentative D call TRBD1 (6 bases). Trimming removed 5 bases at V and 8 bases at J, with 10 bases between. This CDR3 contains 12 residues. Per the germline V gene, CDR1 is MNHEY and CDR2 is SVGAGI. The CDR3 here is CASSPGVYEQFF. The CDR3 DNA reads as TGTGCCAGCAGTCCAGGGGTGTATGAGCAGTTCTTC.

The V call is TRBV15, the J call TRBJ1-2; 10 bases agree with TRBD1. V was clipped by 3 bases and J by 8 bases; unmatched bases: 6. This CDR3 is built from 14 residues. Looked up from germline, CDR1 is LNHNV and CDR2 is YYDKDF (reference sequence). CDR3 region: CATSSRQGAKGYTF. The CDR3 nucleotides read TGTGCCACCAGCAGCCGACAGGGGGCAAAGGGCTACACCTTC.

This clone was observed once. This sequence joins TRBV6-5 and TRBJ1-1; tentatively, D is TRBD1 (6 bases). V was clipped by 6 bases and J by 1 base, with 15 bases between them. The CDR3 contains 15 residues. CDR1 is MNHEY, CDR2 SVGAGI, per germline. CDR3 region: CASRSNRVGNTEAFF. In nucleotides, the CDR3 is TGTGCCAGCAGGTCTAACAGGGTGGGGAACACTGAAGCTTTCTTT.

This chain links TRBV5-5 with TRBJ1-5; 8 bases map to TRBD1. Germline CDR1 is SGHKS and CDR2 is YYEKEE (reference sequence). The CDR3 runs to 12 residues. V lost 4 bases and J lost 13; bases outside the gene matches: 7. DNA of the CDR3: TGTGCCAGCAGCCAAGGGACAGGTCTACAGCATTTT. This sequence encodes CASSQGTGLQHF.

This clone was seen just once. The V call is TRBV6-7, the J call TRBJ2-5, with 10 bases aligning to TRBD2. TRBV6-7 is filed as an ORF, its function uncertain. J gave up 1 base and V 2 bases, and 13 bases lay outside the gene matches. The CDR3 has 19 residues. Written as DNA, the CDR3 is TGTGCCAGCAGTTACAAACAGCGGGGGGGCTGGATAGTCCAAGAGACCCAGTACTTC. It codes for CASSYKQRGGWIVQETQYF.

The chain uses TRBV5-6 and TRBJ1-1, with D hard to call. V was shortened by 5 bases and J by 5 bases, with 16 bases between the two germline ends. The length of the CDR3 is 14 residues. The germline CDR1 and CDR2 sequences are SGHDT and YYEEEE. In DNA form, the CDR3 reads TGTGCCAGCAGTAATACCGGGAGCGGGACTGAAGCTTTCTTT. It encodes CASSNTGSGTEAFF.

The rearrangement joins TRBV9 to TRBJ2-3; 8 nucleotides agree with TRBD2. Germline assignment: CDR1 SGDLS and CDR2 YYNGEE. Germline trimming cut 5 bases from V and 5 bases from J; bases unmatched to any gene: 13. The CDR3 contains 16 residues. The CDR3 loop is CASSRGRGGGIDTQYF. The CDR3 nucleotides read TGTGCCAGCAGTCGAGGACGGGGGGGTGGAATAGATACGCAGTATTTT.

The rearrangement links TRBV6-5 to TRBJ1-1; D unresolved. The length of the CDR3 is 14 residues. Per the germline V gene, CDR1 is MNHEY and CDR2 is SVGAGI. The V end lost 7 bases, the J end lost 11 bases, and 23 bases lay between the germline ends. The CDR3 nucleotides are TGTGCCAGCATCCGGGATGTGTCACAAGAGAACGCTTTCTTT. Protein: CASIRDVSQENAFF.

This chain connects TRBV2 to TRBJ2-7, with D possibly being TRBD2 (6 bases). This CDR3 is 12 amino acids long. The V gene lost 11 bases and the J gene lost 0 bases, with 11 bases spanning the gap. CDR1 SNHLY and CDR2 FYNNEI come from the germline V gene. The CDR3 protein is CAGGTYSYEQYF. The CDR3, as DNA: TGTGCCGGGGGGACTTACTCCTACGAGCAGTACTTC.